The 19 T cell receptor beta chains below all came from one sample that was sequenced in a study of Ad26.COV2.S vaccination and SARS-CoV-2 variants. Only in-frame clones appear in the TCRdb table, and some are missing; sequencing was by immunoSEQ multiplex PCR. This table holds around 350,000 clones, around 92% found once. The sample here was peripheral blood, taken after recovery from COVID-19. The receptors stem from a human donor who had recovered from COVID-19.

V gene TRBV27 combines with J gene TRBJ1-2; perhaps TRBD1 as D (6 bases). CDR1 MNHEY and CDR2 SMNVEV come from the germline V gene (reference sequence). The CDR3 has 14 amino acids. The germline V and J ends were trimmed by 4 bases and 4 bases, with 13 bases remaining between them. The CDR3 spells CASSSGGWGYGYTF. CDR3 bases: TGTGCCAGCAGTTCGGGGGGCTGGGGCTATGGCTACACCTTC.

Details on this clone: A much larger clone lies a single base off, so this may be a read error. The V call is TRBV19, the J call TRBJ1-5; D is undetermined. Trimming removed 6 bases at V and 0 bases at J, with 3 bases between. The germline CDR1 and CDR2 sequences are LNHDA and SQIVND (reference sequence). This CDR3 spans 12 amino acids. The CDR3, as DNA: TGTGCCAGTAGGAATAGCAATCAGCCCCAGCATTTT. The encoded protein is CASRNSNQPQHF.

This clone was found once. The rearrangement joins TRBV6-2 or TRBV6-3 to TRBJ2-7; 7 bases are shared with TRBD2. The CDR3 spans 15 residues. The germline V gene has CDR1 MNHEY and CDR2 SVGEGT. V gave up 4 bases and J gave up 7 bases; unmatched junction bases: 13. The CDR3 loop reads CASSFGTTSSWEQYF. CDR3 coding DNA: TGTGCCAGCAGTTTCGGGACTACCTCTTCTTGGGAGCAGTACTTC.

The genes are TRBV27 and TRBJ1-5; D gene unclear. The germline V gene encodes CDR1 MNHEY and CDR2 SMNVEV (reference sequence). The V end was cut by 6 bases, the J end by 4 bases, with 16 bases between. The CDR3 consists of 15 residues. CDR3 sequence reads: CASRPLRGQNQPQHF. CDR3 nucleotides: TGTGCCAGCAGGCCCTTGAGAGGGCAAAATCAGCCCCAGCATTTT.

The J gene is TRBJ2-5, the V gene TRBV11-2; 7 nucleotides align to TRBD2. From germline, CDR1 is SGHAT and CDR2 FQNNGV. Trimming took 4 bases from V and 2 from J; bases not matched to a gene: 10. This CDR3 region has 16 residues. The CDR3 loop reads CASSWQRTRPQETQYF. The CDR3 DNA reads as TGTGCCAGCAGCTGGCAGAGGACTAGACCACAAGAGACCCAGTACTTC.

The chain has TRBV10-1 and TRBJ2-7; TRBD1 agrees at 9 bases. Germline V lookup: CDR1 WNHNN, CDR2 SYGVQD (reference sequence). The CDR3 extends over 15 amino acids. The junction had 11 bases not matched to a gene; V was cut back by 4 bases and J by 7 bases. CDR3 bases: TGCGCCAGCAGTGCCTCCCGCGGACAGGGGCAAGAGCAGTACTTC. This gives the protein CASSASRGQGQEQYF.

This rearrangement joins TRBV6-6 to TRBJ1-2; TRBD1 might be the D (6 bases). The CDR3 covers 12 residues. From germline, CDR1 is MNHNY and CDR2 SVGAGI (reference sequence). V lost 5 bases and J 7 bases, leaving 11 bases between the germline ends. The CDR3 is CASSPGVPGYTF. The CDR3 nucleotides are TGTGCCAGCAGTCCAGGGGTGCCTGGCTACACCTTC.

CDR3 in DNA: TGCGCCAGCAGCTTGGGAAGGGGGGTAGATACGCAGTATTTT. This translates into CASSLGRGVDTQYF. The chain has TRBV5-1 and TRBJ2-3; either TRBD1 or TRBD2 may supply D (6 bases each). The CDR3 covers 14 residues. CDR1 SGHRS and CDR2 YFSETQ come from the germline V gene. V was clipped by 0 bases and J by 5 bases, with 10 bases between them.

The CDR3 bases are TGTGCCAGCAGCGGGCCGGGACAGGGGTCCTACGAGCAGTACTTC. Its translation is CASSGPGQGSYEQYF. This sequence joins TRBV5-4 and TRBJ2-7, with 10 bases lining up with TRBD1. The CDR3 is made up of 15 amino acids. The germline CDR1 and CDR2 sequences are SGHNT and YYREEE (reference sequence). Unmatched junction bases numbered 5, after V lost 4 bases and J lost 1 base.

The CDR3 region is CASSLGTGRADTEAFF. In DNA, the CDR3 is TGCGCCAGCAGCTTGGGGACAGGTCGGGCGGACACTGAAGCTTTCTTT. The V call is TRBV5-1, the J call TRBJ1-1; TRBD1 matches at 7 bases. CDR3 size: 16 residues. The V gene end was trimmed by 0 bases and the J gene end by 3 bases; junction bases not matched to a gene: 8. CDR1 is SGHRS, CDR2 YFSETQ, per germline. The full variable domain, with the rest looked up from reference TRBV5-1 and TRBJ1-1, is KAGVTQTPRYLIKTRGQQVTLSCSPISGHRSVSWYQQTPGQGLQFLFEYFSETQRNKGNFPGRFSGRQFSNSRSEMNVSTLELGDSALYLCASSLGTGRADTEAFFGQGTRLTVV.

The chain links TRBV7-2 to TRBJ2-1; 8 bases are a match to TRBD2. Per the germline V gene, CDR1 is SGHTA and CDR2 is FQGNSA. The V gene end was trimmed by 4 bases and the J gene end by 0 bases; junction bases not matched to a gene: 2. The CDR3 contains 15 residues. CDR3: CASSSGLDSYNEQFF. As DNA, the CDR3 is TGTGCCAGCAGCTCGGGACTAGACTCCTACAATGAGCAGTTCTTC.

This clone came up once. CDR3 DNA sequence: TGTGCCAGCAGTCCCTACAGAGCAGATACGCAGTATTTT. It codes for CASSPYRADTQYF. The chain employs TRBV5-5 and TRBJ2-3; no firm D call. Per the germline V gene, CDR1 is SGHKS and CDR2 is YYEKEE (reference sequence). CDR3 length equals 13 residues. The V end was cut by 5 bases, the J end by 4 bases, with 11 bases between.

In nucleotides, the CDR3 is TGTGCCAGCAGGCTGTTAACAGGGGGCGACACAGATACGCAGTATTTT. Translated: CASRLLTGGDTDTQYF. The rearrangement links TRBV27 to TRBJ2-3, with 9 bases aligning to TRBD1. The germline gives CDR1 MNHEY, CDR2 SMNVEV (reference sequence). The CDR3 is made up of 16 amino acids. The V segment lost 6 bases and the J segment 2 bases; nucleotides outside the gene matches: 9.

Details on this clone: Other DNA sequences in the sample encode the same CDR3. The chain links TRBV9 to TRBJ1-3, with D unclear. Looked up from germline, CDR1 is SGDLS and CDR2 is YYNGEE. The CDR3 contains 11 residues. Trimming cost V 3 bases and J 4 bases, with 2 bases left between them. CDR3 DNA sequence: TGTGCCAGCAGCGGGGGAAACACCATATATTTT. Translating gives CASSGGNTIYF.

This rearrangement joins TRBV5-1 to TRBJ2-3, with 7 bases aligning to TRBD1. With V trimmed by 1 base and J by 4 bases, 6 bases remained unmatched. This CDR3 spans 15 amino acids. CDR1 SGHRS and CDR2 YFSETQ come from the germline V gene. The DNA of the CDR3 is TGCGCCAGCAGCTTGAGAGGGGGCGAATCAGATACGCAGTATTTT. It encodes CASSLRGGESDTQYF. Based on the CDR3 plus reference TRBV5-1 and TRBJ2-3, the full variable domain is KAGVTQTPRYLIKTRGQQVTLSCSPISGHRSVSWYQQTPGQGLQFLFEYFSETQRNKGNFPGRFSGRQFSNSRSEMNVSTLELGDSALYLCASSLRGGESDTQYFGPGTRLTVL.

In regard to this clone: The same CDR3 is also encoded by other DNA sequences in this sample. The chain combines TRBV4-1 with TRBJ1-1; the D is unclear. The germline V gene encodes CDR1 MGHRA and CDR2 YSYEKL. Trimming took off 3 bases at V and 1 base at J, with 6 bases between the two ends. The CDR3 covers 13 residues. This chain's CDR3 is CASSQGGNTEAFF. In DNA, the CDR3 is TGCGCCAGCAGCCAGGGAGGGAACACTGAAGCTTTCTTT.

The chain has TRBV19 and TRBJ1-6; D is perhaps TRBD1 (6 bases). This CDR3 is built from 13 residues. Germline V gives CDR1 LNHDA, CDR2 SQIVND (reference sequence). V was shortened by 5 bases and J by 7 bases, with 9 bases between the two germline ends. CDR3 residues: CASSPRGNSPLHF. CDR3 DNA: TGTGCCAGTAGTCCAAGGGGGAATTCACCCCTCCACTTT.

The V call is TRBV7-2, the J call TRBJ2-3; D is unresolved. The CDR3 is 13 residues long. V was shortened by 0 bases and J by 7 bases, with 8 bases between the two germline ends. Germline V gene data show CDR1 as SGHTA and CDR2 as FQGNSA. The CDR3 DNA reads TGTGCCAGCAGCTTAGCATCGTCTCATACGCAGTATTTT. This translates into CASSLASSHTQYF.

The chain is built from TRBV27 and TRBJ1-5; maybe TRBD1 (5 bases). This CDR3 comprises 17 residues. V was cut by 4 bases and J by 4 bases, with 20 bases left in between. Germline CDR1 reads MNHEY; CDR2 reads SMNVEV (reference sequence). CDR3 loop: CASSSLFDSRGNQPQHF. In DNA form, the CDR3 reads TGTGCCAGCAGTTCATTATTCGATTCTCGGGGGAATCAGCCCCAGCATTTT.